Presented here are 11 T cell receptor beta chains from one specimen sequenced in a study of blood T cell repertoires in COVID-19. TCRdb keeps only in-frame clones here, not all; method: immunoSEQ multiplex PCR. This table holds approximately 97,000 clones, around 84% found once. Sequencing was performed on peripheral blood. These receptors all come from a human donor in a cohort sampled during active COVID-19.

CDR3 protein: CATSRGGTGINYGYTF. The CDR3 bases are TGTGCCACCAGCAGGGGGGGGACAGGGATTAACTATGGCTACACCTTC. The chain combines TRBV15 with TRBJ1-2; the match to TRBD1 covers 9 bases. Losses at the gene ends were 3 bases for V and 1 base for J; bases not matched to a gene: 6. The length of the CDR3 is 16 residues. The germline V gene has CDR1 LNHNV and CDR2 YYDKDF (reference sequence).

The V and J genes are TRBV6-2 or TRBV6-3 and TRBJ1-6, with 10 positions matching TRBD1. Losses at the gene ends were 4 bases for V and 5 bases for J; bases not matched to a gene: 5. The CDR3 covers 16 residues. Looked up from germline, CDR1 is MNHEY and CDR2 is SVGEGT. CDR3: CASSWDRGRNNSPLHF. CDR3 coding DNA: TGTGCCAGCAGTTGGGACAGGGGCAGGAATAATTCACCCCTCCACTTT.

The rearrangement joins TRBV18 to TRBJ1-4; D is perhaps TRBD1 (6 bases). V shed 3 bases and J shed 8 bases, with 13 bases lying between them. Germline CDR1 KGHSH, CDR2 LQKENI. The length of the CDR3 is 14 residues. CDR3 sequence reads: CASSPTQGREKLFF. The CDR3 nucleotides are TGTGCCAGCTCACCTACCCAGGGGCGGGAAAAACTGTTTTTT.

The chain links TRBV18 to TRBJ1-3; D is perhaps TRBD1 (6 bases). The length of the CDR3 is 15 residues. CDR1 KGHSH and CDR2 LQKENI come from the germline V gene. V was trimmed by 3 bases and J by 4 bases, leaving 13 bases between them. The CDR3 here is CASSPDSRSGNTIYF. The CDR3 DNA sequence: TGTGCCAGCTCACCGGACAGTCGATCCGGAAACACCATATATTTT.

V usage is TRBV6-5 and J usage is TRBJ1-1; D gene unclear. From germline, CDR1 is MNHEY and CDR2 SVGAGI. V lost 0 bases and J 0 bases, leaving 11 bases between the germline ends. This CDR3 contains 16 residues. This chain's CDR3 is CASSYSGGMLNTEAFF. The DNA for the CDR3 is TGTGCCAGCAGTTACTCGGGCGGGATGTTGAACACTGAAGCTTTCTTT.

This sequence joins TRBV5-3 and TRBJ2-3; TRBD1 might be the D (6 bases). TRBV5-3 is an ORF, with its function uncertain. The CDR3 covers 17 residues. Between the trimmed V and J ends, which lost 0 bases and 0 bases, there was a span of 14 bases. The CDR3 sequence: CARSLVTYRVSTDTQYF. The CDR3 DNA reads TGTGCCAGAAGCTTGGTTACTTACAGGGTTAGCACAGATACGCAGTATTTT.

The gene calls are TRBV20-1 and TRBJ1-1; a weak D match, TRBD1 (5 bases). Per germline, CDR1 DFQATT and CDR2 SNEGSKA (reference sequence). The CDR3 has 11 residues. The CDR3 sequence: CRGRRDTEAFF. DNA of the CDR3: TGCAGGGGGCGCCGGGACACTGAAGCTTTCTTT.

The V gene is TRBV28, the J gene TRBJ1-2, with D maybe TRBD1 (5 bases). This CDR3 region has 13 residues. Germline CDR1 and CDR2: MDHEN and SYDVKM. V lost 3 bases and J lost 8, with 13 bases in between. The CDR3, as DNA: TGTGCCAGCAGTTTCGTTCAAGGGGCGGGCTACACCTTC. This translates into CASSFVQGAGYTF.

The chain is built from TRBV28 and TRBJ2-7; 8 nucleotides match TRBD1. The CDR3 extends over 13 amino acids. With 7 bases clipped from V and 3 bases from J, the junction kept 5 bases outside the gene matches. Germline V gene lookup returns CDR1 MDHEN and CDR2 SYDVKM. This CDR3 reads CASNPGQGYEQYF. CDR3 DNA sequence: TGTGCCAGCAACCCCGGACAGGGCTACGAGCAGTACTTC.

V usage is TRBV7-3 and J usage is TRBJ2-2; 9 bases match TRBD2. The germline gives CDR1 SGHTA, CDR2 FQGTGA. Trimming removed 5 bases from V and 3 bases from J; junction bases left unmatched: 10. The CDR3 contains 17 residues. Here the CDR3 reads CASSPGPGGGDTGELFF. The CDR3 bases are TGTGCCAGCAGCCCGGGGCCGGGCGGGGGGGACACCGGGGAGCTGTTTTTT.

The rearrangement joins TRBV6-2 or TRBV6-3 to TRBJ1-1; TRBD1 matches at 9 bases. V lost 5 bases and J lost 7; bases outside the gene matches: 5. The CDR3 is 13 residues long. CDR1 and CDR2 from the germline V gene are MNHEY and SVGEGT. The CDR3 DNA reads as TGTGCCAGCAGTAGGACAGGGGAGTTTGAAGCTTTCTTT. It specifies CASSRTGEFEAFF.